This T cell receptor (beta chain) was captured by sequencing in a study of blood T cell repertoires in COVID-19. Study background: Both acute and convalescent COVID-19 samples were obtained from the United States, Italy and Spain. PBMCs, B-cell-depleted T cells, or T cells provided the cDNA or gDNA that made up the material.

Per the authors' pipeline: Reference gene primer amplification yielded estimated nucleated cell counts. The data were produced by immunoSEQ multiplex PCR, yet TCRdb's version contains in-frame clones alone and is incomplete. V, J and clone size reflect that table, while D and trimming were determined from the DNA. The sample records 85,000 to 110,000 clones, more than 70% being singletons. Trimming stripped 3 bases from V and 0 bases from J, with 12 bases between. This CDR3 region has 15 residues. The germline V gene encodes CDR1 SGHNT and CDR2 YYREEE (reference sequence). The receptor was derived from a woman in her fifties or sixties with acute or convalescent COVID-19. The chain joins TRBV5-4 to TRBJ1-2; perhaps TRBD1 as D (6 bases). Sequenced: peripheral blood. The CDR3 nucleotides are TGTGCCAGCAGCTCACGGACAGTAGCTAACTATGGCTACACCTTC. Translation: CASSSRTVANYGYTF.